Below, one T cell receptor beta chain is given with its context. Researchers ran the PCR with 60 Vbeta and 13 Jbeta primers. Methods used by the authors: Later, an analysis found 65 million to 85 million unique TCR beta chains, and some 10 million of these were shared. TCRdb's table, derived via immunoSEQ multiplex PCR, lists solely in-frame clones and lacks some. V and J calls and clone size are those listed in that table; D and trimming were worked out from the DNA. Among 85,000 to 90,000 clones listed, about three quarters were seen once. Sampled while nominally healthy, donors likely had unrecorded immune exposures. The sample belongs to a study of cytomegalovirus exposure and HLA in healthy donors. Study as a whole: Unique TCRs numbering about 85 million, obtained from HLA-typed donors, made up an early data release.

CDR1 and CDR2 (germline): GTSNPN, SVGIG (reference sequence). V was shortened by 1 base and J by 0 bases, with 14 bases between the two germline ends. CDR3 length equals 16 residues. The receptor comes from a man aged 30 to 39 in good health and CMV-seropositive. The V and J genes are TRBV30 and TRBJ2-3; D might be TRBD1 (5 bases). Sequencing input: PBMCs. The CDR3 reads CAWSEGSVSSTDTQYF. CDR3 nucleotides: TGTGCCTGGAGTGAGGGGTCGGTGTCTAGCACAGATACGCAGTATTTT.